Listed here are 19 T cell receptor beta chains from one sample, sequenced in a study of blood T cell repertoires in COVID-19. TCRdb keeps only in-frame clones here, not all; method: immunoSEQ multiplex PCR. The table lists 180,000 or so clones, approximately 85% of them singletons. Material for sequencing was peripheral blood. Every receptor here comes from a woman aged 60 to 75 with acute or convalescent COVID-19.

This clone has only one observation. The CDR3 here is CASSLIRGSQPQHF. DNA of the CDR3: TGTGCCAGCAGCTTAATCAGGGGCAGCCAGCCCCAGCATTTT. The genes are TRBV7-8 and TRBJ1-5, with a weak D call TRBD1 (6 bases). Germline-derived CDR1 and CDR2 are SGHVS and FQNEAQ. The CDR3 loop spans 14 amino acids. Trimming cost V 2 bases and J 7 bases, with 12 bases left between them.

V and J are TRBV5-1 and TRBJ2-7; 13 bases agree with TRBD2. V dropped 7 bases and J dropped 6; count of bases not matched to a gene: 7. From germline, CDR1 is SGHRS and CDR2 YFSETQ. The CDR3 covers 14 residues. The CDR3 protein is CASAPGLAGIEQYF. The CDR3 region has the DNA TGCGCCAGCGCCCCGGGACTAGCGGGAATCGAGCAGTACTTC.

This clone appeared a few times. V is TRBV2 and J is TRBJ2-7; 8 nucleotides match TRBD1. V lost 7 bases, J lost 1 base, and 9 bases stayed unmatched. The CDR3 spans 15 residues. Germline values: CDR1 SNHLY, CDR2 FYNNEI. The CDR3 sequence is CASTEGRGRSYEQYV. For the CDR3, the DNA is TGTGCCAGCACCGAGGGCAGGGGGCGATCCTACGAGCAGTACGTC.

The CDR3: CASRSPVGEQFF. In DNA, the CDR3 is TGTGCCAGCAGGTCCCCGGTTGGTGAGCAGTTCTTC. The chain carries TRBV5-4 and TRBJ2-1; D uncertain. Trimming stripped 5 bases from V and 9 bases from J, with 12 bases between. Germline-derived CDR1 and CDR2 are SGHNT and YYREEE (reference sequence). This CDR3 region has 12 residues.

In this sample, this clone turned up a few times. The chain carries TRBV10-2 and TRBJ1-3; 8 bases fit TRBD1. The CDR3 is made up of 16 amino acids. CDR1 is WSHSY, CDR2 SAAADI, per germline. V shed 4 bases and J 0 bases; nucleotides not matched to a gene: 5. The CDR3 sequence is CASSGHRGSSGNTIYF. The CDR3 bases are TGCGCCAGCAGTGGTCACAGGGGGAGCTCTGGAAACACCATATATTTT.

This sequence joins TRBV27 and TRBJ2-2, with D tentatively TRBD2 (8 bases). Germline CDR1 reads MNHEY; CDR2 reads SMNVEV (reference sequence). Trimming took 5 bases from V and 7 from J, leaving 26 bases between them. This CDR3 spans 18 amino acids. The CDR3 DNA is TGTGCCAGCAGTCCGGGGGGGTTGGCCCGGGACAGAGTCGGGGAGCTGTTTTTT. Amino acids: CASSPGGLARDRVGELFF.

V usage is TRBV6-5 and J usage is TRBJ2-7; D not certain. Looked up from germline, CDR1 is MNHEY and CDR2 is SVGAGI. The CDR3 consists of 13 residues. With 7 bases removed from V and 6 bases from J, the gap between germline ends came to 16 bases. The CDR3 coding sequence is TGTGCCAGCATTGCCTACCTACCCTTCGAGCAGTACGTC. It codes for CASIAYLPFEQYV.

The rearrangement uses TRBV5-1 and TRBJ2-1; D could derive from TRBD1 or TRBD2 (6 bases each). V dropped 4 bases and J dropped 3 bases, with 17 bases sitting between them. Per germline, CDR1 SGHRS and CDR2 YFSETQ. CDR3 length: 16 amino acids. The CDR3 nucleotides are TGCGCCAGCAGCGTGGGGGCCGGGACTGTCTACAATGAGCAGTTCTTC. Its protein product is CASSVGAGTVYNEQFF.

The CDR3 sequence is CASSLEGQTNSPLHF. The CDR3 region has the DNA TGTGCCAGCAGCTTAGAAGGACAGACTAATTCACCCCTCCACTTT. This chain links TRBV7-2 with TRBJ1-6; D is perhaps TRBD1 (6 bases). The CDR3 covers 15 residues. V was cut by 1 base and J by 6 bases, with 10 bases left in between. Germline values: CDR1 SGHTA, CDR2 FQGNSA.

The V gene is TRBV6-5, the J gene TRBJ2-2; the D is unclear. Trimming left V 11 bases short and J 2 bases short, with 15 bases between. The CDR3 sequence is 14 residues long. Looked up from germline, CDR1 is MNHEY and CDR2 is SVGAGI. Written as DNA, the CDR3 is TGTGCCGGCTCGCTCTTTTCCAACACCGGGGAGCTGTTTTTT. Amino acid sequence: CAGSLFSNTGELFF.

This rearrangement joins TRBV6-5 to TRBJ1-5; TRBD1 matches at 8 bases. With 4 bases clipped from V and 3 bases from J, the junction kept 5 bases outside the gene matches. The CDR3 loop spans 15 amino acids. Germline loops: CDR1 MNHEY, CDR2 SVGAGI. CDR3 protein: CASSSTGGTNQPQHF. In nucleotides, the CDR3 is TGTGCCAGCAGTTCTACAGGGGGTACCAATCAGCCCCAGCATTTT.

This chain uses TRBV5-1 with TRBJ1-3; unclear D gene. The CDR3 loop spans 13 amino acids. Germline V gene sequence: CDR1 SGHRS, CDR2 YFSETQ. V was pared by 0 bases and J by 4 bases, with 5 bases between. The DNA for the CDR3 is TGCGCCAGCAGCTTGGGCGGAGGAAACACCATATATTTT. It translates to CASSLGGGNTIYF.

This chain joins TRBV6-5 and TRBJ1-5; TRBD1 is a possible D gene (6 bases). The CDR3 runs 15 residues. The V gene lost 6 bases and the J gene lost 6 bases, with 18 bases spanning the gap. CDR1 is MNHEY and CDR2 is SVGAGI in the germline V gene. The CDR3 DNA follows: TGTGCCAGCAGCACTACGGGAGGGGGGAGTCAGCCCCAGCATTTT. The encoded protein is CASSTTGGGSQPQHF.

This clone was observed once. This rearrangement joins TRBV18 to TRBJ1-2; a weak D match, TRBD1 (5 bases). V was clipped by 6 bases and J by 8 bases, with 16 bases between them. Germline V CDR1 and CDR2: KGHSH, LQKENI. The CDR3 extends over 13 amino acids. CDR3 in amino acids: CASSPGGASGYTF. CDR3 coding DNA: TGTGCCAGCTCCCCGGGAGGGGCGTCAGGCTACACCTTC. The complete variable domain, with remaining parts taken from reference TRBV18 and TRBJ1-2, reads NAGVMQNPRHLVRRRGQEARLRCSPMKGHSHVYWYRQLPEEGLKFMVYLQKENIIDESGMPKERFSAEFPKEGPSILRIQQVVRGDSAAYFCASSPGGASGYTFGSGTRLTVV.

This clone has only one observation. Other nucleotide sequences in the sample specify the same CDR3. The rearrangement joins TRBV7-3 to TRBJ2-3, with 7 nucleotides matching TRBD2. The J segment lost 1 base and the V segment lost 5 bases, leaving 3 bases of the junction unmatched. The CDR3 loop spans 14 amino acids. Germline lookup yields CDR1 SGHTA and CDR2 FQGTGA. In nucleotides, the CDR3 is TGTGCCAGCAGCCTTACTAGCGGCACAGATACGCAGTATTTT. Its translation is CASSLTSGTDTQYF.

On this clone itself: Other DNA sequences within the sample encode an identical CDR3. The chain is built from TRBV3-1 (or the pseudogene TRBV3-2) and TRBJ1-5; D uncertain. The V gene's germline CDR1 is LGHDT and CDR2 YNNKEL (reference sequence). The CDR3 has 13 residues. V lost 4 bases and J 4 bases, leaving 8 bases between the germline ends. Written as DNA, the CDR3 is TGTGCCAGCAGCCGGGGAGGTAATCAGCCCCAGCATTTT. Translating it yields CASSRGGNQPQHF.

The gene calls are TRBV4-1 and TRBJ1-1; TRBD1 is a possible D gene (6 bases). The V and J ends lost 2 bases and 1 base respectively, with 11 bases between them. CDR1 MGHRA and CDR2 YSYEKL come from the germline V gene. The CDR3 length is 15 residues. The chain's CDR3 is CASSQRTASNTEAFF. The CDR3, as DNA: TGCGCCAGCAGCCAAAGGACAGCTTCGAACACTGAAGCTTTCTTT.

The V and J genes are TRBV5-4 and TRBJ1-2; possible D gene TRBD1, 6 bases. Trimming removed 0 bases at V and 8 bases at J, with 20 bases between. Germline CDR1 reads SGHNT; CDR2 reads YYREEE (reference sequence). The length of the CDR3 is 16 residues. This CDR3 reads CASSLDPRGGLGGYTF. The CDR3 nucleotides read TGTGCCAGCAGCTTGGATCCAAGGGGGGGGCTGGGAGGCTACACCTTC.

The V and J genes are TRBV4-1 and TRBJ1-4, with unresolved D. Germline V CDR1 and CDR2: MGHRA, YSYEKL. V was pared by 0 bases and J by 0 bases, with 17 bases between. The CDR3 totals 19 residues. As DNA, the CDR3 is TGCGCCAGCAGCCAAGATCTAGCCGGCAACCGAGCAACTAATGAAAAACTGTTTTTT. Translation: CASSQDLAGNRATNEKLFF.